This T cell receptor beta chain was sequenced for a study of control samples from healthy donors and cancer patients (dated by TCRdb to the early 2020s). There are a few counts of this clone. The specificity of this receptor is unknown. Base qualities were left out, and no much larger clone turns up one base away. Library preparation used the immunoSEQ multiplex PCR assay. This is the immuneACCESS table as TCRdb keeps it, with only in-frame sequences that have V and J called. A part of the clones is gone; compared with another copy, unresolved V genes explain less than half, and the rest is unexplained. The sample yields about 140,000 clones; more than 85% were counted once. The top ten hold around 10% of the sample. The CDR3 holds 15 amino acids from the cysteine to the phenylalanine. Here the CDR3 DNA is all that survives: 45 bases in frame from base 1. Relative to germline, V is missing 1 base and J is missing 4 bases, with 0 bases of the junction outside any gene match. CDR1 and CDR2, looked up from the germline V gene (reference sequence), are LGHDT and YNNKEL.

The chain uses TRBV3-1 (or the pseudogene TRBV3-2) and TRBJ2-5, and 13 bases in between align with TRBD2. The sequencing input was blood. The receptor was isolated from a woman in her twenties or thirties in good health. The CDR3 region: CASSQGTSGGETQYF. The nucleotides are TGTGCCAGCAGCCAAGGGACTAGCGGGGGAGAGACCCAGTACTTC.